Listed below are T cell receptor beta chains from one sample, sequenced in a study of brain T cells in children with intractable seizures. Repertoires were generated with immunoSEQ multiplex PCR, while TCRdb's copy carries only in-frame clones and drops some. This sample has some 64,000 clones, with 95% to 96% found just once. Sample: peripheral blood, taken at surgery. All receptors derive from a boy under two years old with focal cortical dysplasia and intractable seizures. Each CDR3 is given with its conserved first and last residue.

v_call cdr3_aa
TRBV7-9 CASSLVFDLTSTDTQYF
TRBV4-3 CASSQDTATDTQYF
TRBV15 CATTAGANYGYTF
TRBV30 CACRGGSGTNEKLFF
TRBV4-1 CASSQEESTDTQYF
TRBV28 CASSVTGAYEQYF
TRBV12-5 CASGIVEFGELFF
TRBV19 CASSGGQETQYF
TRBV4-3 CASSEGLASYEQYF
TRBV28 CASSLPRDEQFF
TRBV7-8 CASSRMVEGTDTQYF
TRBV3-1/TRBV3-2 CASSQDGLTYNSPLHF
TRBV18 CASSLQGSVDEQFF
TRBV7-8 CASSLGPVGRLQETQYF
TRBV25-1 CASSPVGLYEQYF
TRBV5-1 CASSLDPGQVAYEQYF
TRBV28 CASTLLGGRETQYF
TRBV12-3/TRBV12-4 CASSLKGEAFF
TRBV2 CASSEWLAGPYEQYF
TRBV3-1/TRBV3-2 CASSESGLAADTQYF
TRBV6-1 CASSEAVKSSYNSPLHF
TRBV3-1/TRBV3-2 CASSTDPSAQYF
TRBV18 CASSPNPPDRATEAFF
TRBV7-2 CASSLDGLTTDTQYF
TRBV7-2 CASSLGPRSSPSLGELFF
TRBV9 CASSVAASGLNHGQFF
TRBV12-3/TRBV12-4 CASSLGIQETQYF
TRBV12-3/TRBV12-4 CASSLGIVMGQFF
TRBV6-5 CASSYQGRPYNSPLHF
TRBV4-1 CASSQESGESGNTIYF
TRBV5-4 CASSFLAGGPEVQETQYF
TRBV28 CASSLAGGGGYEQYF
TRBV4-2 CASSQDGLAVYNEQFF
TRBV5-1 CASSPLGARSGEKLFF
TRBV28 CASSLDRDITDTQYF
TRBV20-1 CSATETGEWVGQYF
TRBV5-6 CASSLGVGDSNQPQHF
TRBV9 CASSVGFRRGSEPYEQYF
TRBV4-1 CASSQGQTYEQYF
TRBV7-2 CASSPPGLGDTQYF
TRBV7-2 CAVGRGNYNEQFF
TRBV5-1 CASSPPGQGDTGELFF
TRBV5-1 CASSLGPNEQFF
TRBV19 CASSAGTPTYEQYF
TRBV12-5 CASGLRLGLVIAGELFF